This TCR beta chain originates from a study of cytomegalovirus exposure and HLA in healthy donors. About this clone: The antigen remains unidentified.

Germline V gene data show CDR1 as MNHNY and CDR2 as SVGAGI (reference sequence). CDR3 length equals 15 residues. V lost 6 bases to trimming and J lost 7 bases; unmatched junction nucleotides: 8. Study conclusions and caveats: Compared with the roughly 700-donor mean, an Asian-associated ancestry cluster reportedly had fewer N-insertions, according to a later analysis. It was reportedly the case that the classifier diagnosed cytomegalovirus status with high specificity and sensitivity. Only CMV serostatus was available as immune exposure information.

13 Jbeta primers and 60 Vbeta primers were used for the PCR. Produced via immunoSEQ multiplex PCR; TCRdb's table is partial and in-frame only. Of about 150,000 clones listed, around 79% are singletons. The receptor was isolated from a man aged 18 to 29 in good health and CMV-seronegative. The rearrangement joins TRBV6-6 to TRBJ1-5; TRBD1 agrees at 11 bases. The sequencing input was PBMCs. CDR3 DNA: TGTGCCAGCAGGGGAGGACAGGGGGCAGGGCAGCCCCAGCATTTT. It specifies CASRGGQGAGQPQHF.